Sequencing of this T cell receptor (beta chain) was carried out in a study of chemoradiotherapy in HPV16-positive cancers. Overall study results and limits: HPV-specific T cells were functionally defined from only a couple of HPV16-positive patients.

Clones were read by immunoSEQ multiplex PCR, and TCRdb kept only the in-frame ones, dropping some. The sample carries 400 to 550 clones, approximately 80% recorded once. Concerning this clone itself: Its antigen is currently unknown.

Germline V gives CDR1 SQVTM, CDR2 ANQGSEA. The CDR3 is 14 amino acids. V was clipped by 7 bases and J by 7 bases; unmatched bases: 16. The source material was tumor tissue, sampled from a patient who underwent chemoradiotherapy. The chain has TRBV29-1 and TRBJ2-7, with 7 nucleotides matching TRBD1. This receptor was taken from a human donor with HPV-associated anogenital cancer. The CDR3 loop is CSGGTGTAYQEQYF. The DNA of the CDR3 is TGCAGCGGGGGAACCGGGACAGCTTACCAGGAGCAGTACTTC.